These 31 T cell receptor beta chains share one sample of origin, sequenced in a study of blood T cell repertoires in COVID-19. Generated by immunoSEQ multiplex PCR, the TCRdb table keeps only in-frame clones and is missing some. The sample holds under 300,000 clones; 82% are singletons and the top ten take 4.9%. The sequenced sample consisted of peripheral blood. The receptor set was obtained from a woman aged 80 or older with active or convalescent COVID-19.

This chain uses TRBV6-1 with TRBJ1-2; D is possibly TRBD1 (5 bases). The germline V gene has CDR1 MNHNS and CDR2 SASEGT. CDR3 size: 13 residues. Trimming removed 2 bases at V and 4 bases at J, with 8 bases between. The CDR3 spells CASSESQGYGYTF. The CDR3 DNA is TGTGCCAGCAGTGAAAGCCAGGGCTATGGCTACACCTTC.

The table lists this clone with many counts. CDR3 sequence reads: CASSDILGGDSPLHF. CDR3 nucleotides: TGTGCCAGTAGTGATATTCTGGGGGGAGATTCACCCCTCCACTTT. The chain couples TRBV19 to TRBJ1-6; possibly TRBD1 for D (5 bases). Trimming cost V 5 bases and J 8 bases, with 16 bases left between them. The length of the CDR3 is 15 residues. The germline V gene encodes CDR1 LNHDA and CDR2 SQIVND (reference sequence).

This chain links TRBV11-2 with TRBJ1-6; D gene ambiguous. Germline V gives CDR1 SGHAT, CDR2 FQNNGV. V gave up 0 bases and J gave up 9 bases, with 12 bases separating them. This CDR3 comprises 15 residues. The CDR3 DNA follows: TGTGCCAGCAGCTTAGATTCGAGCGTAGTTTCACCCCTCCACTTT. Translation: CASSLDSSVVSPLHF.

CDR3 nucleotide sequence: TGTGCCAGCAGCTTTGGGAGGGGCGCATCAGATACGCAGTATTTT. This translates into CASSFGRGASDTQYF. The chain recombines TRBV7-9 with TRBJ2-3; 7 nucleotides agree with TRBD2. Germline CDR1 and CDR2: SEHNR and FQNEAQ (reference sequence). The length of the CDR3 is 15 residues. Losses at the gene ends were 3 bases for V and 4 bases for J; bases not matched to a gene: 7.

The chain uses TRBV24-1 and TRBJ2-3; 10 nucleotides line up with TRBD1. The CDR3 length is 17 residues. Germline V gene data show CDR1 as KGHDR and CDR2 as SFDVKD. V was clipped by 4 bases and J by 4 bases; unmatched bases: 10. The CDR3 spells CATSDPLTGGGSDTQYF. The CDR3 nucleotides read TGTGCCACCAGTGACCCCCTGACAGGGGGCGGCTCAGATACGCAGTATTTT.

The chain employs TRBV28 and TRBJ1-1, with D perhaps matching TRBD1 (5 bases). Germline CDR1 MDHEN, CDR2 SYDVKM. V was pared by 5 bases and J by 7 bases, with 20 bases between. The CDR3 has 15 residues. Here the CDR3 DNA reads TGTGCCAGCAGTCCCCCCGTGGGCATGGGGCGTGAAGCTTTCTTT. This translates into CASSPPVGMGREAFF.

V is TRBV7-2 and J is TRBJ1-2, with 7 positions matching TRBD1. The germline CDR1 and CDR2 sequences are SGHTA and FQGNSA. There are 15 residues in the CDR3. Losses at the gene ends were 5 bases for V and 4 bases for J; bases not matched to a gene: 10. CDR3 region: CASSEQGRIPYGYTF. CDR3 sequence (DNA): TGTGCCAGCAGCGAACAGGGGCGAATTCCCTATGGCTACACCTTC.

This sequence joins TRBV7-9 and TRBJ1-1, with a tentative D call TRBD1 (6 bases). CDR1 is SEHNR and CDR2 is FQNEAQ in the germline V gene (reference sequence). Trimming took off 6 bases at V and 1 base at J, with 12 bases between the two ends. This CDR3 region has 14 residues. The CDR3 sequence is CASRLGQPNTEAFF. The CDR3 nucleotides are TGTGCCAGCAGGCTGGGACAACCGAACACTGAAGCTTTCTTT.

The rearrangement uses TRBV18 and TRBJ1-2; 9 bases fit TRBD1. Germline V gene sequence: CDR1 KGHSH, CDR2 LQKENI. V dropped 0 bases and J dropped 3; count of bases not matched to a gene: 5. CDR3 length: 16 residues. CDR3 protein: CASSPPGQGFDYGYTF. CDR3 nucleotide sequence: TGTGCCAGCTCACCACCGGGACAGGGCTTTGACTATGGCTACACCTTC.

To note about this clone: The same CDR3 also results from other DNA sequences found in this sample. V gene TRBV3-1 (or the pseudogene TRBV3-2) combines with J gene TRBJ2-7; D perhaps matches TRBD2 (6 bases). CDR3 length: 12 amino acids. With 3 bases removed from V and 3 bases from J, the gap between germline ends came to 6 bases. The germline gives CDR1 LGHDT, CDR2 YNNKEL (reference sequence). The CDR3 region has the DNA TGTGCCAGCAGCCAGGGACTCTACGAGCAGTACTTC. Translating gives CASSQGLYEQYF.

This clone has a handful of counts. The chain joins TRBV28 to TRBJ2-2; 13 bases map to TRBD2. The germline gives CDR1 MDHEN, CDR2 SYDVKM. V was clipped by 7 bases and J by 11 bases; unmatched bases: 4. The CDR3 extends over 13 amino acids. For the CDR3, the DNA is TGTGCCAGCACCAGACTAGCGGGGGGCGAGCTGTTTTTT. Its translation: CASTRLAGGELFF. The full variable domain, in which reference TRBV28 and TRBJ2-2 provide the parts outside the CDR3, is DVKVTQSSRYLVKRTGEKVFLECVQDMDHENMFWYRQDPGLGLRLIYFSYDVKMKEKGDIPEGYSVSREKKERFSLILESASTNQTSMYLCASTRLAGGELFFGEGSRLTVL.

The gene calls are TRBV24-1 and TRBJ2-7, with a weak D call TRBD1 (5 bases). This CDR3 region has 13 residues. With 3 bases removed from V and 4 bases from J, the gap between germline ends came to 9 bases. In germline, CDR1 is KGHDR, CDR2 SFDVKD. The CDR3, as DNA: TGTGCCACCAGTGATCCACAGGAATACGAGCAGTACTTC. Its protein product is CATSDPQEYEQYF.

The CDR3, as DNA: TGCGCCACCGGGAGGGAGCCAAGCACTGAAGCTTTCTTT. Residues: CATGREPSTEAFF. The V call is TRBV5-1, the J call TRBJ1-1; D is uncertain. The CDR3 runs 13 residues. V lost 9 bases, J lost 4 bases, and 16 bases lay in between. Germline V CDR1 and CDR2: SGHRS, YFSETQ.

The J gene is TRBJ2-7, the V gene TRBV28, with D tentatively TRBD1 (6 bases). V was clipped by 6 bases and J by 6 bases, with 18 bases between them. The CDR3 contains 14 residues. Germline V gene data show CDR1 as MDHEN and CDR2 as SYDVKM. The CDR3 coding sequence is TGTGCCAGCAGAAAAACAGGGCCAAGTGGCGAGCAGTACTTC. It is translated as CASRKTGPSGEQYF.

DNA of the CDR3: TGTGCCAGCACTTCCTCCTTAGGCTACACCTTC. It codes for CASTSSLGYTF. V usage is TRBV28 and J usage is TRBJ1-2; D unclear. V lost 7 bases, J lost 8 bases, and 11 bases lay in between. Germline CDR1 MDHEN, CDR2 SYDVKM. The CDR3 has 11 residues.

The V and J genes are TRBV7-2 and TRBJ2-3; a weak D match, TRBD2 (6 bases). The ends were cut back, 2 bases at V and 2 bases at J, with 8 bases in the middle. Germline CDR1 is SGHTA and CDR2 is FQGNSA. The CDR3 has 14 amino acids. The CDR3 DNA is TGTGCCAGCAGCTTACGGGGGTCCACAGATACGCAGTATTTT. This encodes CASSLRGSTDTQYF.

The chain uses TRBV5-6 and TRBJ1-1; D unclear. The CDR3 consists of 15 residues. V lost 1 base and J 0 bases, leaving 10 bases between the germline ends. Germline CDR1 is SGHDT and CDR2 is YYEEEE. The CDR3 DNA is TGTGCCAGCAGCTTGTACGTACCGGTGAACACTGAAGCTTTCTTT. As protein: CASSLYVPVNTEAFF.

The CDR3 spells CASSPNGRGNEQFF. The CDR3 nucleotides read TGTGCCAGCAGTCCCAATGGGCGGGGGAATGAGCAGTTCTTC. V gene TRBV6-5 combines with J gene TRBJ2-1; 7 bases map to TRBD2. The CDR3 totals 14 residues. The V segment lost 5 bases and the J segment 7 bases; nucleotides outside the gene matches: 8. CDR1 and CDR2 from the germline V gene are MNHEY and SVGAGI.

The rearrangement joins TRBV24-1 to TRBJ2-7, with TRBD2 matching 9 bases. Germline V CDR1 and CDR2: KGHDR, SFDVKD. The CDR3 extends over 17 amino acids. V dropped 2 bases and J dropped 3; count of bases not matched to a gene: 10. Here the CDR3 reads CATSDSLAGGRDYEQYF. The CDR3 nucleotides read TGTGCCACCAGTGATTCCCTTGCGGGAGGGAGAGACTACGAGCAGTACTTC.

The V gene is TRBV11-3, the J gene TRBJ2-1, with 10 nucleotides matching TRBD2. The CDR3 spans 19 residues. Germline-derived CDR1 and CDR2 are SGHNT and YENEEA. After removal of 5 bases from V and 0 bases from J, the junction contained 13 bases not matched to a gene. The CDR3 sequence is CASSPDRTSGSPSYNEQFF. Written as DNA, the CDR3 is TGTGCCAGCAGCCCGGACCGGACTAGCGGTTCTCCCTCCTACAATGAGCAGTTCTTC.

The gene calls are TRBV3-1 (or the pseudogene TRBV3-2) and TRBJ1-1; possibly TRBD1 for D (6 bases). The V end lost 2 bases, the J end lost 2 bases, and 9 bases lay between the germline ends. Germline V gene data show CDR1 as LGHDT and CDR2 as YNNKEL (reference sequence). This CDR3 comprises 14 residues. The CDR3 DNA is TGTGCCAGCAGCCAACGGGGACACAACACTGAAGCTTTCTTT. It specifies CASSQRGHNTEAFF.

The chain employs TRBV5-1 and TRBJ1-1; D is ambiguous. Germline CDR1 SGHRS, CDR2 YFSETQ. The CDR3 consists of 18 residues. V shed 2 bases and J shed 2 bases, with 22 bases lying between them. The CDR3 region is CASSLTGSTSTRNTEAFF. In nucleotides, the CDR3 is TGCGCCAGCAGCTTAACGGGTTCCACCTCGACCAGAAACACTGAAGCTTTCTTT. The whole variable domain, remainder taken from reference TRBV5-1 and TRBJ1-1, is KAGVTQTPRYLIKTRGQQVTLSCSPISGHRSVSWYQQTPGQGLQFLFEYFSETQRNKGNFPGRFSGRQFSNSRSEMNVSTLELGDSALYLCASSLTGSTSTRNTEAFFGQGTRLTVV.

Turning to this clone: An end of the junction does not agree with germline; a read error may underlie this. This chain uses TRBV6-1 with TRBJ1-2; D remains ambiguous. This CDR3 comprises 13 residues. Per germline, CDR1 MNHNS and CDR2 SASEGT. The CDR3 DNA sequence: TGTGCCAGCAGTGAAGAGGTAGCGGACGGACGTCTTTTC. It translates to CASSEEVADGRLF.

There are a few counts of this clone. The rearrangement links TRBV7-9 to TRBJ2-7, with 7 positions matching TRBD2. J gave up 0 bases and V 5 bases, and 7 bases lay outside the gene matches. The length of the CDR3 is 15 residues. Germline CDR1 and CDR2: SEHNR and FQNEAQ (reference sequence). CDR3: CASSRASGASYEQYF. For the CDR3, the DNA is TGTGCCAGCAGCCGAGCGAGCGGGGCCTCCTACGAGCAGTACTTC.

V usage is TRBV4-1 and J usage is TRBJ2-3, with 7 bases matching TRBD1. Germline assignment: CDR1 MGHRA and CDR2 YSYEKL. The CDR3 loop spans 16 amino acids. V trimming: 0 bases; J trimming: 4 bases; junction bases outside the gene matches: 7. CDR3: CASSQEGPGGADTQYF. The CDR3 nucleotides are TGCGCCAGCAGCCAAGAGGGTCCAGGGGGTGCAGATACGCAGTATTTT.

This clone was detected a few times. The rearrangement joins TRBV11-2 to TRBJ2-7, with D tentatively TRBD1 (5 bases). Germline V gene data show CDR1 as SGHAT and CDR2 as FQNNGV. This CDR3 comprises 12 residues. V was shortened by 0 bases and J by 6 bases, with 6 bases between the two germline ends. The CDR3 here is CASSLERGEQYF. The DNA for the CDR3 is TGTGCCAGCAGCTTAGAAAGGGGCGAGCAGTACTTC.

This clone was seen only a few times. The CDR3 sequence: CASSQGLLYGYTF. The DNA of the CDR3 is TGTGCCAGCAGCCAAGGACTCCTCTATGGCTACACCTTC. This sequence joins TRBV14 and TRBJ1-2; D gene unclear. The CDR3 covers 13 residues. V was trimmed by 1 base and J by 4 bases, leaving 7 bases between them. Germline CDR1 SGHDN, CDR2 FVKESK. The entire variable domain, with the rest obtained from reference TRBV14 and TRBJ1-2, is as follows: EAGVTQFPSHSVIEKGQTVTLRCDPISGHDNLYWYRRVMGKEIKFLLHFVKESKQDESGMPNNRFLAERTGGTYSTLKVQPAELEDSGVYFCASSQGLLYGYTFGSGTRLTVV.

Worth noting for this clone: This same CDR3 is encoded by further DNA sequences in the sample. V is TRBV18 and J is TRBJ1-5; D might be TRBD1 (5 bases). Per germline, CDR1 KGHSH and CDR2 LQKENI. V dropped 2 bases and J dropped 6 bases, with 8 bases sitting between them. The CDR3 consists of 13 residues. CDR3 protein: CASSPDGGQPQHF. The CDR3 DNA follows: TGTGCCAGCTCACCAGACGGGGGTCAGCCCCAGCATTTT. The whole variable domain, filled in from reference TRBV18 and TRBJ1-5, reads NAGVMQNPRHLVRRRGQEARLRCSPMKGHSHVYWYRQLPEEGLKFMVYLQKENIIDESGMPKERFSAEFPKEGPSILRIQQVVRGDSAAYFCASSPDGGQPQHFGDGTRLSIL.

DNA for the CDR3: TGTGCCAGCAGCCCATCATCGGCGGGACTGAGCACAGATACGCAGTATTTT. Translation: CASSPSSAGLSTDTQYF. This chain links TRBV7-9 with TRBJ2-3; perhaps TRBD2 as D (6 bases). The V gene's germline CDR1 is SEHNR and CDR2 FQNEAQ (reference sequence). The CDR3 covers 17 residues. V was cut by 5 bases and J by 0 bases, with 18 bases left in between.

This chain connects TRBV15 to TRBJ2-1; weak D call: TRBD2 (5 bases). V lost 4 bases, J lost 7 bases, and 17 bases lay in between. The V gene's germline CDR1 is LNHNV and CDR2 YYDKDF (reference sequence). There are 15 residues in the CDR3. Here the CDR3 reads CATSKFVSGGNEQFF. CDR3 nucleotides: TGTGCCACCAGCAAATTCGTCAGCGGTGGTAATGAGCAGTTCTTC.

The chain recombines TRBV19 with TRBJ2-7; the match to TRBD1 covers 8 bases. Germline V gene lookup returns CDR1 LNHDA and CDR2 SQIVND (reference sequence). CDR3 length: 17 amino acids. Trimming at V came to 6 bases and at J to 3 bases, leaving 16 bases not matched to a gene. CDR3 bases: TGTGCCAGTAGCGAGATGACAGGGGCGCCTTCTGACTACGAGCAGTACTTC. This gives the protein CASSEMTGAPSDYEQYF.